This T cell receptor beta chain was documented in a study of OX40 agonist ivuxolimab in advanced cancers. In the study overall: Patients were dosed with the agonistic anti-OX40 (CD134) antibody ivuxolimab.

V was clipped by 6 bases and J by 8 bases, with 11 bases between them. Germline CDR1 and CDR2: MNHEY and SMNVEV (reference sequence). The CDR3 consists of 12 residues. Profiled with immunoSEQ multiplex PCR; TCRdb holds only in-frame clones, not every one. The data show approximately 52,000 clones, approximately 86% seen once. Study conclusions and caveats: CD8+ T cells averaged more expanded clones than CD4+. What antigens the expanded peripheral T cells recognized was never established.

With regard to this clone: Its antigen remains unidentified.

This clonotype originated in an adult with an advanced solid tumor such as melanoma, head and neck, liver or kidney cancer. The sequences come from CD4+ or CD8+ T cells sorted from blood, collected in a trial of the OX40 agonist ivuxolimab. The genes are TRBV27 and TRBJ2-1, with a tentative D call TRBD2 (6 bases). The CDR3 is CASRPGVHEQFF. The CDR3, as DNA: TGTGCCAGCAGACCGGGGGTTCATGAGCAGTTCTTC.